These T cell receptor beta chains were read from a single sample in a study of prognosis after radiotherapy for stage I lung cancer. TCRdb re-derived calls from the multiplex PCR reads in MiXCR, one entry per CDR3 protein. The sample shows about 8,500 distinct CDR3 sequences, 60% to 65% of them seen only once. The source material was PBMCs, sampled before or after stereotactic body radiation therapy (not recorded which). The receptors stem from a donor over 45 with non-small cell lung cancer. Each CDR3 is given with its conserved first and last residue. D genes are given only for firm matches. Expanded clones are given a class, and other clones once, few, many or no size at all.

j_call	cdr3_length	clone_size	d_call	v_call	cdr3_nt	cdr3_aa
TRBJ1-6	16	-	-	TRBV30	TGTGCCTGGAGTGGGATCCCAGGGCCCACAAATTCACCCCTCCACTTT	CAWSGIPGPTNSPLHF
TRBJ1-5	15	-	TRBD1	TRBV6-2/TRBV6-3	TGTGCCAGCAGCCCGGGGACAGGGTTTTATCAGCCCCAGCACTTT	CASSPGTGFYQPQHF
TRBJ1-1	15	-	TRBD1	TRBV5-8	TGTGCCAGCAGCTCTGCCGGGACAGCGAACACTGAAGCTTTCTTT	CASSSAGTANTEAFF
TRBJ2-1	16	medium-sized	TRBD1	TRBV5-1	TGCGCCAGCAGCTCGTCCCCGGGACAGGTCATTGATGAGCAGTTCTTC	CASSSSPGQVIDEQFF
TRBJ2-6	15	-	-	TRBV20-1	TGCAGTGCCGATTTGACGGGAAGGGGGGCCAACGTCCTGACTTTC	CSADLTGRGANVLTF
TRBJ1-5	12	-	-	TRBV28	TGTGCCAGCAGTTTAAGTGATCAGCCCCAGCATTTT	CASSLSDQPQHF
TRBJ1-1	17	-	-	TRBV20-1	TGCGGTGCTATACCCTCGGTACAGGGCGGGGAGTGTACTGAAGCTTTCTTT	CGAIPSVQGGECTEAFF
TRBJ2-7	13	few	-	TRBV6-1	TGTGCCAGCAGTCCAACAGCGCTGGACGAGCATTACTTC	CASSPTALDEHYF
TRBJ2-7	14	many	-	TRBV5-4	TGTGCCAGCAGCTACTCGTCCCCCTCCTACGAGCAGTACTTC	CASSYSSPSYEQYF
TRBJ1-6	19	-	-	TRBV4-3	TGCGCCAGCAGCCTTCGAAGGCCGGACGGTTCACTAAATAATTCACCCCTCCACTTT	CASSLRRPDGSLNNSPLHF
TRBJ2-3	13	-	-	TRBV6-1	TGTGCCAGCAGCCCCCGGGGCACAGATACGCAGTATTTT	CASSPRGTDTQYF
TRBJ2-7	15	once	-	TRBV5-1	TGCGCCAGCAGCTTGGCCGTTGGTAGCTCCTACGAGCAGTACTTC	CASSLAVGSSYEQYF
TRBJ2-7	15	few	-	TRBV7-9	TGTGCCAGCAGCTTAGCTGGGGGGTCTGTAGACGAGCAGTACTTC	CASSLAGGSVDEQYF
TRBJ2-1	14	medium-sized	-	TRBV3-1	TGTGCCAGCAGCCCCGTCGCCAGCTCGGTTGAGCAGTTCTTC	CASSPVASSVEQFF
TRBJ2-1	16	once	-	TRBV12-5	TGTGCTAGTGGTTTGGTACCCGGGGGTCCCCGCGATGAGCAGTTCTTC	CASGLVPGGPRDEQFF
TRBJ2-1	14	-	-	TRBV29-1	TGCAGCGGTGGGGGGAAGGGCTCCTACAATGAGCAGTTCTTC	CSGGGKGSYNEQFF
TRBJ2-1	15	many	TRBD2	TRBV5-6	TGTGCCAGCAGCTTGGATGGACTAGCCTGGAATGAGCAGTTCTTC	CASSLDGLAWNEQFF
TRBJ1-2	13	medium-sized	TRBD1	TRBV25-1	TGTGCCAGCACCAATCAGGACAGGGCCGCCTACACCTTC	CASTNQDRAAYTF
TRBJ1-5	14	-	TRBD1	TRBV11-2	TGTGCCAGCAGCCAAGGACAGGGAGTTCAGCTCCAGCATTTT	CASSQGQGVQLQHF
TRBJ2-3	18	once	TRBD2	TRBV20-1	TGCAGTTCCCGCAAATCCCTACTCGGGGGGATAGAGACAGATACGCAGTATTTT	CSSRKSLLGGIETDTQYF
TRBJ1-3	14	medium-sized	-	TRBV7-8	TGTGCCAGCAGCTTACCGGGAGCTGGAAACACCATATATTTT	CASSLPGAGNTIYF
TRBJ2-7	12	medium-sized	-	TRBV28	TGTGCCAGCAGTTTTGGGCAGGACGAGCAGTACTTC	CASSFGQDEQYF
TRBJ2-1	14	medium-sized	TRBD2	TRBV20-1	TGCAGTGCTCTCAGACTAGCGGGGTACAATGAGCAGTTCTTC	CSALRLAGYNEQFF
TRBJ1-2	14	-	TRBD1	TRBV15	TGTGCCACCAGCAGAGATAGGGACAGGGGTGGCTACACCTTC	CATSRDRDRGGYTF
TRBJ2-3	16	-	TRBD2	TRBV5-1	TGCGCCAGCAGCTTGGGACTAGCGGGGGATTCAGATACGCAGTATTTT	CASSLGLAGDSDTQYF
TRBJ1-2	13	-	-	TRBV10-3	TGTGCCATCAGTTTTGGGGCGCAGGATGGCTACACCTTC	CAISFGAQDGYTF
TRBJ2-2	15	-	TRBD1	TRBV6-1	TGTGCCAGCAGAACCGGGACAGCGAACACCGGGGAGCTGTTTTTT	CASRTGTANTGELFF
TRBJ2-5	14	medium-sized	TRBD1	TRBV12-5	TGTGCTAGTGGTAGGGGACAGGGTGGCGAGACCCAGTACTTC	CASGRGQGGETQYF
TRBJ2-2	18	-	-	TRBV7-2	TGTGCCAGCAGCTTAGGAGGGGCGGGACTTTCCAACACCGGGGAGCTGTTTTTT	CASSLGGAGLSNTGELFF
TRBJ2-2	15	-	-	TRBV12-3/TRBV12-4	TGTGCCAGCAGTTTGAGCCGGGCTGACACCGGGGAGCTGTTTTTT	CASSLSRADTGELFF
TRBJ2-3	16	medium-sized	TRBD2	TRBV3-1	TGTGCCAGCAGCCAGTCTAGCGGAGGAATATTAGATACGCAGTATTTT	CASSQSSGGILDTQYF